This TCR beta chain was sequenced for a study of CD8 T cells in ankylosing spondylitis. Points from the study as a whole: Characteristic, it appeared, of ankylosing spondylitis blood was a TCR beta motif of roughly 8 highly homologous variants.

In germline, CDR1 is SGHVS, CDR2 FNYEAQ. The CDR3 spans 15 residues. V trimming: 5 bases; J trimming: 4 bases; junction bases outside the gene matches: 8. This clonotype has ten or more counts. Its antigen is not known. TCRdb re-called the 5' RACE reads through MiXCR, storing one row per CDR3 protein. The top ten hold around 3.6% of the sample, which has 450,000 to 550,000 distinct CDR3 sequences, about 5.2% seen once. V usage is TRBV7-6 and J usage is TRBJ1-2, with TRBD1 identical over 9 bases. The sequenced material came from blood, either unsorted or a sorted T cell fraction (not recorded which). The TCR comes from a male donor with ankylosing spondylitis. The CDR3 DNA reads as TGTGCCAGCAGCGCTCGGACAGGGGCGATCTATGGCTACACCTTC. This codes for CASSARTGAIYGYTF.